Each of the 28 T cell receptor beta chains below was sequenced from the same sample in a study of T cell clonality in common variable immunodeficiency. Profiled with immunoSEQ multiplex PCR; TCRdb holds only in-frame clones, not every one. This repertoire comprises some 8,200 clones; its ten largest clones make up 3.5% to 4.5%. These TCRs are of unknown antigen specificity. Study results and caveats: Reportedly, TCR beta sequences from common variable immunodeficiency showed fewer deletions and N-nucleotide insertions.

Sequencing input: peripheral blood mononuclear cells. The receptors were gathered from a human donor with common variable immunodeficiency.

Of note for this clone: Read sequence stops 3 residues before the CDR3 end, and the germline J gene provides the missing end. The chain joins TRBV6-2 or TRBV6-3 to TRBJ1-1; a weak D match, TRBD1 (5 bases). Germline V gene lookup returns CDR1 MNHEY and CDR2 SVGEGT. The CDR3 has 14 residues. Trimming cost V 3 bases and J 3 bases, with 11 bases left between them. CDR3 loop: CASSYLGGDTEAFF. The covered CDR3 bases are TGTGCCAGCAGTTATTTGGGGGGTGACACTGAA.

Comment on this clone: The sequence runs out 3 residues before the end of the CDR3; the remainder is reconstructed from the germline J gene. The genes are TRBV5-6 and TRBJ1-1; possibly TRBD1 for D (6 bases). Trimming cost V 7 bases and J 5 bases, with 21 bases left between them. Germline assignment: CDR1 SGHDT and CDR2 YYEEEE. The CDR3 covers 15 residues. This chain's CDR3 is CASLRDTLRGTEAFF. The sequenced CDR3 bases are TGTGCCAGCCTCCGGGACACTCTTAGGGGTACTGAA.

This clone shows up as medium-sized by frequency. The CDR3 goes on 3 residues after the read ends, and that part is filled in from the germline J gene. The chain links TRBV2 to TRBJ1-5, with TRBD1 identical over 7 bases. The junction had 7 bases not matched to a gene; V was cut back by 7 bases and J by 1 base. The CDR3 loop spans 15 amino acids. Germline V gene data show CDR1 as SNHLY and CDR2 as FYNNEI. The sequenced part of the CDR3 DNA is TGTGCCAGCAAGAGGGACAGACTGAGCAATCAGCCC. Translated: CASKRDRLSNQP. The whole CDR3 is CASKRDRLSNQPQHF.

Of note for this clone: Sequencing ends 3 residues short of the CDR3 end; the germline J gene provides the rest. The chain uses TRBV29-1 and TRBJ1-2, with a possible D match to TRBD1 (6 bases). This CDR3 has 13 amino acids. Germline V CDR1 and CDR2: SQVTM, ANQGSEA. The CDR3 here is CSVATGTGLGYTF. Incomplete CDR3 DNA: TGCAGCGTTGCAACAGGGACGGGACTAGGC.

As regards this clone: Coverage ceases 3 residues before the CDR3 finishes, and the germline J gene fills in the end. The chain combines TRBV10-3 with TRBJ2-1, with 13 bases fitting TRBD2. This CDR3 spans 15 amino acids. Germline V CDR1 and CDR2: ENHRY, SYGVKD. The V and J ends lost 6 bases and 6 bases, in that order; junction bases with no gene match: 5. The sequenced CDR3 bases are TGTGCCATCAGCCAAGGACTAGCGGGAGCCAATGAG. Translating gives CAISQGLAGANE. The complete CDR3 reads CAISQGLAGANEQFF.

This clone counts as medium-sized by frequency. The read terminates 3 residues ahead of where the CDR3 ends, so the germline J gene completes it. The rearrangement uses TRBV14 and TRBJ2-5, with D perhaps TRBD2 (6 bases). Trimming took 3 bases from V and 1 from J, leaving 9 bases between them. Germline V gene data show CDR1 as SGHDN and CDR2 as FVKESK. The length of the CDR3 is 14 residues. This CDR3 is CASSQRDFQETQYF. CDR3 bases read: TGTGCCAGCAGCCAGCGGGACTTCCAAGAGACC.

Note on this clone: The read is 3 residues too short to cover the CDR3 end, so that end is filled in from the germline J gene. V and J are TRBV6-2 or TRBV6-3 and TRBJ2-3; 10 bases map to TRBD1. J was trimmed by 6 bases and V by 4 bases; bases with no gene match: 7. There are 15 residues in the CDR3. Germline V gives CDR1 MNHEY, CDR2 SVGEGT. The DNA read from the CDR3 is TGTGCCAGCAGTTTTCCGGGACAGGGGCCTGATACG. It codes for CASSFPGQGPDT. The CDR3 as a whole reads CASSFPGQGPDTQYF.

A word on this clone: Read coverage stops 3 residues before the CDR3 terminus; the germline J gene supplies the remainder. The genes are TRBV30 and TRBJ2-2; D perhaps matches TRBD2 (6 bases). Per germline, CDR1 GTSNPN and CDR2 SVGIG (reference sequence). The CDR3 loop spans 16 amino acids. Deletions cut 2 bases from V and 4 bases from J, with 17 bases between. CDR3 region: CAWSRRGGEATGELFF. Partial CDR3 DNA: TGTGCCTGGAGTAGACGTGGAGGGGAGGCCACCGGGGAG.

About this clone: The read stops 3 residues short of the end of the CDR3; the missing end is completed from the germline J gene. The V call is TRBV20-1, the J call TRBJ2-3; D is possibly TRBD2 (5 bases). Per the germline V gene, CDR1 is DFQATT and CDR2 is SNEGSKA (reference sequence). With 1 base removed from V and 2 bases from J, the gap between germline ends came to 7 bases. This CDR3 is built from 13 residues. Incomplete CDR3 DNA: TGCAGTGCTAGAGGTGACTACACAGATACG. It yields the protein CSARGDYTDT. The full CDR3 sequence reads CSARGDYTDTQYF.

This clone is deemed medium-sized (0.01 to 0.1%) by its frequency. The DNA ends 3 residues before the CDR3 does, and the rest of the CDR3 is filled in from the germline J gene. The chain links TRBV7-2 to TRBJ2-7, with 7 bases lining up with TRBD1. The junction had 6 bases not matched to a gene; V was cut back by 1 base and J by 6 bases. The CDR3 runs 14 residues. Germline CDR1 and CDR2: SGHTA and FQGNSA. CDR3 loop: CASSLVASGGEQYF. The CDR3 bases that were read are TGTGCCAGCAGCTTAGTAGCATCAGGGGGCGAG.

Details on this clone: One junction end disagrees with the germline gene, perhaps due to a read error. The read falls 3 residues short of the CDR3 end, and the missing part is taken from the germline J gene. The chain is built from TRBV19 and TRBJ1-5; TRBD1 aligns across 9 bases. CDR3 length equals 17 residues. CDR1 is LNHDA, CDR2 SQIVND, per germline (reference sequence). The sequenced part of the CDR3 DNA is TGTACCAGTAGTATAGGTCGGGGACAGGGAAGCAATCAGCCC. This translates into CTSSIGRGQGSNQP. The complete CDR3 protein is CTSSIGRGQGSNQPQHF.

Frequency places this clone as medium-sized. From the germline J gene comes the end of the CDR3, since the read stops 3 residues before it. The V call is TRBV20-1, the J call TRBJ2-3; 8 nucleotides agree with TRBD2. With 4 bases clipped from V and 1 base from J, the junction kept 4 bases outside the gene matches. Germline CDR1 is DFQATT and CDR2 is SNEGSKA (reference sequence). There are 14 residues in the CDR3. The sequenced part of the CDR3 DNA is TGCAGTGCTACGTTGCGGGAGGGCACAGATACG. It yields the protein CSATLREGTDT. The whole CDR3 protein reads CSATLREGTDTQYF.

CDR3 DNA (partial): TGTGCCAGTAGTATCGGGGTCCAAGAGACC. As protein: CASSIGVQET. In full, the CDR3 reads CASSIGVQETQYF. The chain has TRBV19 and TRBJ2-5; maybe TRBD2 (5 bases). The DNA ends 3 residues before the CDR3 does, and the rest of the CDR3 is filled in from the germline J gene. V gave up 3 bases and J gave up 1 base, with 6 bases separating them. This CDR3 region has 13 residues. In germline, CDR1 is LNHDA, CDR2 SQIVND (reference sequence).

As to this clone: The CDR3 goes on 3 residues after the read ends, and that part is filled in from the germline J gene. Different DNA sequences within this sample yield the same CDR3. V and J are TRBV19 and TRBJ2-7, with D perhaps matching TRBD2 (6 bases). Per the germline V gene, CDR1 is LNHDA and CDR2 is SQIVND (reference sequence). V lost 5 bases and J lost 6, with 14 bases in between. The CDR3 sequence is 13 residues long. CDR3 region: CASSSVGGTEQYF. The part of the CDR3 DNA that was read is TGTGCCAGTAGTTCCGTCGGGGGTACCGAG.

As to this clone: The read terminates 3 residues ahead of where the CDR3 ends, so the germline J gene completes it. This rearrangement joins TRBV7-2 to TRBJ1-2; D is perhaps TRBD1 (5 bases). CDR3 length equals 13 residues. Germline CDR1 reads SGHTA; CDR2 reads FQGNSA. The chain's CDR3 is CASSSPTGSGYTF. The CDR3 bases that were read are TGTGCCAGCAGCTCCCCCACAGGCTCCGGC.

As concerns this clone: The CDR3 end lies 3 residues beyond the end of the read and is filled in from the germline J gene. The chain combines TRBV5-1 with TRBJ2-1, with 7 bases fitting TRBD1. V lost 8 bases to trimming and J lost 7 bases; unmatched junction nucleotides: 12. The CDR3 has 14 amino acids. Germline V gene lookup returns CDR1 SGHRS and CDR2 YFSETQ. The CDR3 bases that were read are TGCGCCAGGTATCAAGACAGGGAGAGGAATGAG. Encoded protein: CARYQDRERNE. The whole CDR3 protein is CARYQDRERNEQFF. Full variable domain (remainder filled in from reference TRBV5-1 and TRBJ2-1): KAGVTQTPRYLIKTRGQQVTLSCSPISGHRSVSWYQQTPGQGLQFLFEYFSETQRNKGNFPGRFSGRQFSNSRSEMNVSTLELGDSALYLCARYQDRERNEQFFGPGTRLTVL.

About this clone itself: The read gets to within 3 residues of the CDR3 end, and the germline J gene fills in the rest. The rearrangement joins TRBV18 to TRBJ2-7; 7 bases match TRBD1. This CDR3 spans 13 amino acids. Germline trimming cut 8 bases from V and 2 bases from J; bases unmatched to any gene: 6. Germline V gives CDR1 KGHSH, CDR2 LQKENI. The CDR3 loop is CASATGPTYEQYF. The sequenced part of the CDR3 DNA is TGTGCCAGCGCGACAGGGCCAACCTACGAG.

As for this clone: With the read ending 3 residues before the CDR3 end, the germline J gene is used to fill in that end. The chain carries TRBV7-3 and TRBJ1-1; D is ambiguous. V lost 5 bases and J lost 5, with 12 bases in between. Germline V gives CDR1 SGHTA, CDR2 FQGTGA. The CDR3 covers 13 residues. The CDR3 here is CASSPSPSTEAFF. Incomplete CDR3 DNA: TGTGCCAGCAGCCCTAGCCCAAGTACTGAA.

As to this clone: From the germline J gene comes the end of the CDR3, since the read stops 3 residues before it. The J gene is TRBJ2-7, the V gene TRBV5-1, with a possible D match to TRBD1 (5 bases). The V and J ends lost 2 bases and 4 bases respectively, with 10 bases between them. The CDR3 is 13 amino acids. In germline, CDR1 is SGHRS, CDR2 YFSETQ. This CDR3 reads CASSLQVQYEQYF. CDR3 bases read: TGCGCCAGCAGCTTACAGGTACAATACGAG.

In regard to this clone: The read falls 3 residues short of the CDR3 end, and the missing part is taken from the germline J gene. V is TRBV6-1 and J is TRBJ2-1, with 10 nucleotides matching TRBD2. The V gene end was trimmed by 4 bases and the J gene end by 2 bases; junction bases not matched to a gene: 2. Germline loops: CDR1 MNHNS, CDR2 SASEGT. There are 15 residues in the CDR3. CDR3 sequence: CASSGLAGAYNEQFF. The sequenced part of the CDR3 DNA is TGTGCCAGCAGTGGGCTAGCGGGGGCCTACAATGAG.

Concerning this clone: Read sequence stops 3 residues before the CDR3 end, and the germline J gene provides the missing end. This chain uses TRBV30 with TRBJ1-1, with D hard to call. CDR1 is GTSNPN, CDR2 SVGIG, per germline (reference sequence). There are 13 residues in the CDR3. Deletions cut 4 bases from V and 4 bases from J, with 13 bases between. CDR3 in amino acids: CAWTRSGLTEAFF. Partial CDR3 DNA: TGTGCCTGGACGAGGAGTGGGCTCACTGAA.

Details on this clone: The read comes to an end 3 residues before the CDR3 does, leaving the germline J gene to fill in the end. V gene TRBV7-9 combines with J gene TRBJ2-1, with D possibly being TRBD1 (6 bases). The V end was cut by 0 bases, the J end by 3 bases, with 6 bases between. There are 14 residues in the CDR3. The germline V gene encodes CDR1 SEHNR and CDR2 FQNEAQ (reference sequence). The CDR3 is CASSLAGGYNEQFF. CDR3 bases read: TGTGCCAGCAGCTTAGCAGGGGGCTACAATGAG.

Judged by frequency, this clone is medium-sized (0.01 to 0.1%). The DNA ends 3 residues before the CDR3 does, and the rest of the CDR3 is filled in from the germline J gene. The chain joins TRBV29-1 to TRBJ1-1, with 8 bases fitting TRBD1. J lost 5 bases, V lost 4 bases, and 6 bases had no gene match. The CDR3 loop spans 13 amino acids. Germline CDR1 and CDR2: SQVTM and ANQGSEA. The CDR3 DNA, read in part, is TGCAGCGTTGTCCGACAGGGGTGGACTGAA. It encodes CSVVRQGWTE. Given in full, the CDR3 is CSVVRQGWTEAFF.

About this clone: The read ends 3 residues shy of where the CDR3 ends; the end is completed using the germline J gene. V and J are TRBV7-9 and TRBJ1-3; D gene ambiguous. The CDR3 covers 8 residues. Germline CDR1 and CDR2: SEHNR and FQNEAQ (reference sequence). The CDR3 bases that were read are TGTGCCAGCAGCCAC. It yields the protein CASSH. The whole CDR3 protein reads CASSHIYF. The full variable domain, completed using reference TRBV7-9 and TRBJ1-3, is DTGVSQNPRHKITKRGQNVTFRCDPISEHNRLYWYRQTLGQGPEFLTYFQNEAQLEKSRLLSDRFSAERPKGSFSTLEIQRTEQGDSAMYLCASSHIYFGEGSWLTVV.

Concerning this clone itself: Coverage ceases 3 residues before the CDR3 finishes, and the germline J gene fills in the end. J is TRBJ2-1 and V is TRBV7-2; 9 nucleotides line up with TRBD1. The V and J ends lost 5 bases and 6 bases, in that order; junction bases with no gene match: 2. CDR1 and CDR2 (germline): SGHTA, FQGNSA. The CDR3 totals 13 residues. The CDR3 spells CASSPGQGNEQFF. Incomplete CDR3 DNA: TGTGCCAGCAGCCCGGGACAGGGCAATGAG.

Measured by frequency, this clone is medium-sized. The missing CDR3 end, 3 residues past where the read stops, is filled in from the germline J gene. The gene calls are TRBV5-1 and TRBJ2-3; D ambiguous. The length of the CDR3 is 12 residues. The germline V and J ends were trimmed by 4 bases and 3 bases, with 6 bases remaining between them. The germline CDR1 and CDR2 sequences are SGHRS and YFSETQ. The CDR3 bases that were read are TGCGCCAGCAGCCCCGGGACAGATACG. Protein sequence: CASSPGTDT. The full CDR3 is CASSPGTDTQYF.

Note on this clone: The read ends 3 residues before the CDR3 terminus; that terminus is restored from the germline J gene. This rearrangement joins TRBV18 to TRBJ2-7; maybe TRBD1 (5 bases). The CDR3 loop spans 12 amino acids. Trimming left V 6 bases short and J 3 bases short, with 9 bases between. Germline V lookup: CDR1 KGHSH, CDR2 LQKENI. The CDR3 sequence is CASSAGNYEQYF. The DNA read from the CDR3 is TGTGCCAGCTCTGCAGGGAACTACGAG. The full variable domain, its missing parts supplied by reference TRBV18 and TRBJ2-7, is NAGVMQNPRHLVRRRGQEARLRCSPMKGHSHVYWYRQLPEEGLKFMVYLQKENIIDESGMPKERFSAEFPKEGPSILRIQQVVRGDSAAYFCASSAGNYEQYFGPGTRLTVT.

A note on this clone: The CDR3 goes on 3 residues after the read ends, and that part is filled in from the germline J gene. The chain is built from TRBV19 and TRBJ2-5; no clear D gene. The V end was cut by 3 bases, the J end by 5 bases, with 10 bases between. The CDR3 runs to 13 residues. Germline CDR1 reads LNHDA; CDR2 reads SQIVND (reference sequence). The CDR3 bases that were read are TGTGCCAGTAGTATCGGCCAGGCGGAGACC. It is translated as CASSIGQAET. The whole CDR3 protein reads CASSIGQAETQYF.